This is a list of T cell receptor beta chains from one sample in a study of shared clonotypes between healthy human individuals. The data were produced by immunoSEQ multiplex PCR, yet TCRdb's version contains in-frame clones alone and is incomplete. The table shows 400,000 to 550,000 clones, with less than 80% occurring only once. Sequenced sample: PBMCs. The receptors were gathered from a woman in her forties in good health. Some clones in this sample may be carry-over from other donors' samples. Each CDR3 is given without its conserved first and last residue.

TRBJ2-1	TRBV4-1	ASSQPTSGSYEQF
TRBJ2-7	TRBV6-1	ASSPGSWYEQY
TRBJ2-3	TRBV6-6	ASSYGASTDTQY
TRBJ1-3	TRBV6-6	AHRGSGGNTIY
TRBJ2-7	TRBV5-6	ASSLPLPGEQY
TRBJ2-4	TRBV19	ASSIGGAKNIQY
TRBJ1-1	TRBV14	ASSQELGGTEAF
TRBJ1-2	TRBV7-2	ASSPPGQGIYGYT
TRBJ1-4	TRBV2	ASSGGGFREKLF
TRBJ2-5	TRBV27	ASSPRGTAPQETQY
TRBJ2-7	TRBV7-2	ASSLVVGDPYEQY
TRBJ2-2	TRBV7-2	ASSWGQGTGGELF
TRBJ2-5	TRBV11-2	ASSSGTGLHRETQY
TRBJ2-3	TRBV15	ATSRRDNTDTQY
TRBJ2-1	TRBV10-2	ASSGGKASQGNEQF